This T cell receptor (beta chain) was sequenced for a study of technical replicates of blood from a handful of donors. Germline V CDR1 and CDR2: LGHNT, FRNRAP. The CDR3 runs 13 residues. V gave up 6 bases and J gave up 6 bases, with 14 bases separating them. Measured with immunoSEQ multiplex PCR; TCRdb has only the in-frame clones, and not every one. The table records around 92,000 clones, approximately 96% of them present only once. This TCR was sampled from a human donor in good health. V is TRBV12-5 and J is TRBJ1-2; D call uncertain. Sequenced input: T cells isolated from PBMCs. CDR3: CASGPDNAHGYTF. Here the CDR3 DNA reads TGTGCTAGTGGACCCGACAACGCCCATGGCTACACCTTC.